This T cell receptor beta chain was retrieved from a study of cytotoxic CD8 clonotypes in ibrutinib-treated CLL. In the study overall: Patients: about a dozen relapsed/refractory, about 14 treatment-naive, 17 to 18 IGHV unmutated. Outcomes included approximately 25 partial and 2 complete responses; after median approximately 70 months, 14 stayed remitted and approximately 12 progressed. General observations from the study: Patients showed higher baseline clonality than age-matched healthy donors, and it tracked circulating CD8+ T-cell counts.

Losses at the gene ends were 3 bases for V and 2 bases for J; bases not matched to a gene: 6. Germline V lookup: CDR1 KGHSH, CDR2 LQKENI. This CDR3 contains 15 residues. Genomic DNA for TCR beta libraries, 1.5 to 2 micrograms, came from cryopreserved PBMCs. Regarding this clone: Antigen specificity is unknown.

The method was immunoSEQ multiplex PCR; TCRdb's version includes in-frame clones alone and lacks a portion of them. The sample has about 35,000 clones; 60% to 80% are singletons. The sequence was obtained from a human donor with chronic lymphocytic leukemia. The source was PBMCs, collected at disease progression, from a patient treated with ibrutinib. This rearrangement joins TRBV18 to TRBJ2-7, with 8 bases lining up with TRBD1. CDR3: CASSPGQGGAYEQYF. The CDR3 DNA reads TGTGCCAGCTCACCTGGACAGGGCGGGGCCTACGAGCAGTACTTC.